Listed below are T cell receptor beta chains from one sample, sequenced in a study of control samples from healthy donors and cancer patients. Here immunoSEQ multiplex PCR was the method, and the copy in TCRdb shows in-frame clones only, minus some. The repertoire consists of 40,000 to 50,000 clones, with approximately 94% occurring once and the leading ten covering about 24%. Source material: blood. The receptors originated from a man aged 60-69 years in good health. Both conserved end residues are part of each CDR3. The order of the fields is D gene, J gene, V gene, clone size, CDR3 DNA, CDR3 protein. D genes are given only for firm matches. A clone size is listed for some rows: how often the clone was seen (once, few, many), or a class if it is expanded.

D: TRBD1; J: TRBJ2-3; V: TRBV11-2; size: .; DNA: TGTGCCAGCAGATCACGGACAGGATACCCTACGCAGTATTTT; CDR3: CASRSRTGYPTQYF
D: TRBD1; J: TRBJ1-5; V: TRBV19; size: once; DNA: TGTGCCAGTAGTCGTGAGACAGGGATGAATCAGCCCCAGCATTTT; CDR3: CASSRETGMNQPQHF
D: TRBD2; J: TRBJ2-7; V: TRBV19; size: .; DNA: TGTGCCAGTAAATCGGGGGGAGTAAGCGAGCAGTACTTC; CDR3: CASKSGGVSEQYF
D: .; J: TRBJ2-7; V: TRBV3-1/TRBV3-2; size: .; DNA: TGTGCCAGCAGCCAAGTTGGCTACGAGCAGTACTTC; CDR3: CASSQVGYEQYF
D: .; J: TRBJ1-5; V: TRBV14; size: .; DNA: TGTGCCAGCAGCCAAGGGACACCAAATCAGCCCCAGCATTTT; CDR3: CASSQGTPNQPQHF
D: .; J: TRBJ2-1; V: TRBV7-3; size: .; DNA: TGTGCCAGCAGCTTGAGACGGGACACCTACAATGAGCAGTTCTTC; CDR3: CASSLRRDTYNEQFF
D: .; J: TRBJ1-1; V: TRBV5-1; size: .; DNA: TGCGCCAGCAGCACAGGACACCTTCCGAACACTGAAGCTTTCTTT; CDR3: CASSTGHLPNTEAFF
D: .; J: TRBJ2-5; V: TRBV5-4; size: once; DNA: TGTGCCAGCAGTTACATTGGAGCAGGGTCATGGGAGACCCAGTACTTC; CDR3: CASSYIGAGSWETQYF
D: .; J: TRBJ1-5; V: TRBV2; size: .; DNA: TGTGCCAGCATGAGAGGTAGCAATCAGCCCCAGCATTTT; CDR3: CASMRGSNQPQHF
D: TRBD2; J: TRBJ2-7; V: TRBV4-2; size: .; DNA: TGTGCCAGCAGCCAAGAGGGCGGGAGGAGCCTTAACTACGAGCAGTACTTC; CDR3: CASSQEGGRSLNYEQYF
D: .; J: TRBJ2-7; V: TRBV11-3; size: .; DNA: TGTGCCAGCAGCTTAGCGTCCTACGAGCAGTACTTC; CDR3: CASSLASYEQYF
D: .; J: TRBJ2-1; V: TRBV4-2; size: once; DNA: TGTGCCAGCAGCCGAGGACTGTATGAGCAGTTCTTC; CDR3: CASSRGLYEQFF
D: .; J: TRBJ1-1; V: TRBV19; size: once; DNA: TGTGCCAGTAGTATAGATCCAGACAACACTGAAGCTTTCTTT; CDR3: CASSIDPDNTEAFF
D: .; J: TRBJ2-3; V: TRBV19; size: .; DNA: TGTGCCAGTAGAATGGGACCTAGCACAGATACGCAGTATTTT; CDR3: CASRMGPSTDTQYF
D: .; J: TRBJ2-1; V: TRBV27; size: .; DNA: TGTGCCAGCAGTCCCCGGGCAGGTGAGCAGTTCTTC; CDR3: CASSPRAGEQFF
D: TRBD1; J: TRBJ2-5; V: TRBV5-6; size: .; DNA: TGTGCCAGCAGCTGGGACAGGGGGCTTCAGACCCAGTACTTC; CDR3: CASSWDRGLQTQYF
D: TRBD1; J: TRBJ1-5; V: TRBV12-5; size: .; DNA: TGTGCTAGTGGTTTGGCCCTTGACAGGGGTAGCAATCAGCCCCAGCATTTT; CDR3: CASGLALDRGSNQPQHF
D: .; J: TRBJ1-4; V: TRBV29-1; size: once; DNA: TGCAGCGTTGGAGAGCTTAATGAAAAACTGTTTTTT; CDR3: CSVGELNEKLFF
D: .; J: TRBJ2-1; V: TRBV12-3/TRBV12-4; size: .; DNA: TGTGCCAGCAGTCCTTCCCGGGGTGAGCAGTTCTTC; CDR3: CASSPSRGEQFF
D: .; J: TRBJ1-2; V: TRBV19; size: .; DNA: TGTGCCAGTAGTATAGCCCGGACAGAGGCGCATGGCTACACCTTC; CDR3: CASSIARTEAHGYTF
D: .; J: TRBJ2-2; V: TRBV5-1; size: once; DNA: TGCGCCAGCAGCTTGATTCCAGAGAACACCGGGGAGCTGTTTTTT; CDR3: CASSLIPENTGELFF
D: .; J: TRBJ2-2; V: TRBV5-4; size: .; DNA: TGTGCCAGCAGCATACAGGGAGCCGGGGAGCTGTTTTTT; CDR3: CASSIQGAGELFF